The clone carrying this T cell receptor beta chain was recorded once. The sample is drawn from a study of blood T cell repertoires in COVID-19. The CDR3 consists of 14 residues. Germline CDR1 MNHEY, CDR2 SMNVEV (reference sequence). V gave up 1 base and J gave up 4 bases, with 10 bases separating them. Method: immunoSEQ multiplex PCR; TCRdb's copy keeps in-frame clones and lacks some. The table shows roughly 250,000 clones, with about 91% occurring only once. Residents of 20 to 25 US areas, aged roughly 18 to 89 years, made up the participants. In assigning cohorts, the study relied on participant-reported clinical history.

The source of this sequence is a human donor in a cohort exposed to, infected with or recovered from COVID-19 (not recorded which). The donor label of this sample is uncertain. The chain combines TRBV27 with TRBJ1-2; the D gene is possibly TRBD1 (5 bases). Sequenced sample: PBMCs or T cells enriched from blood (not recorded which). CDR3 protein: CASSLWIGAYGYTF. In nucleotides, the CDR3 is TGTGCCAGCAGTTTATGGATTGGGGCCTATGGCTACACCTTC.